This T cell receptor beta chain was captured in a study of blood T cell repertoires in COVID-19. Authors' data handling: For nucleated cells, counts were estimated from reference gene primer amplification. Clones were sequenced by immunoSEQ multiplex PCR, and TCRdb holds only the in-frame ones, with some missing. V and J calls and clone size are copied from that table; D and trimming were computed from the DNA. The sample lists 100,000 to 150,000 clones; approximately 90% were seen once. This CDR3 comprises 14 residues. From germline, CDR1 is MGHRA and CDR2 YSYEKL. Losses at the gene ends were 4 bases for V and 6 bases for J; bases not matched to a gene: 5.

The V gene is TRBV4-1, the J gene TRBJ2-3; 9 bases match TRBD2. Sequencing was carried out using peripheral blood. The TCR was taken from a woman in her fifties or sixties with acute or convalescent COVID-19. The CDR3 DNA reads TGCGCCAGCAGCCTCGGGACTAGCAGTGATACGCAGTATTTT. This encodes CASSLGTSSDTQYF.